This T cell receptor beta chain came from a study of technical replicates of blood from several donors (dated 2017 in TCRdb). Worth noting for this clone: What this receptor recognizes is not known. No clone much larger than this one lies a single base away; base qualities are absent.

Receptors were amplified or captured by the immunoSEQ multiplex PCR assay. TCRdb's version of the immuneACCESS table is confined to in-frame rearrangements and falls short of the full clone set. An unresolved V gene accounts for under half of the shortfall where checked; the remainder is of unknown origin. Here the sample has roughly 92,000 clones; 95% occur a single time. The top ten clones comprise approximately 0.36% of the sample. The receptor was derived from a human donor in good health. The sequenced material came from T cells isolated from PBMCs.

The CDR3 corresponds to CSVAPQGYEQYF. The DNA reads as follows: TGCAGCGTTGCACCCCAGGGCTACGAGCAGTACTTC. Recombination linked TRBV29-1 to TRBJ2-7; a weak D assignment points to TRBD1 (5 bases agree). The CDR3 sequence holds 12 residues, the cysteine and phenylalanine included. Only the CDR3 DNA stays, 36 bases, in frame from base 1. V is shortened by 4 bases, J by 3 bases, and the region joining them spans 10 bases. The germline V gene provides CDR1 SQVTM and CDR2 ANQGSEA.